Sequencing of this T cell receptor beta chain was carried out in a study of cytomegalovirus exposure and HLA in healthy donors. Study findings and constraints: A later analysis appeared to link common viral pathogens to several of the most significant clusters.

Per the germline V gene, CDR1 is SGHAT and CDR2 is FQNNGV. The CDR3 is 14 amino acids. V was cut by 1 base and J by 3 bases, with 6 bases left in between. Turning to this clone: Its cognate antigen is unknown.

The PCR employed 60 Vbeta primers together with 13 Jbeta primers. This table comes from immunoSEQ multiplex PCR, and its TCRdb copy is limited to in-frame clones, with some not included. The sample lists over 95,000 clones, 67% seen once, with about 8.5% in the top ten. The chain couples TRBV11-2 to TRBJ2-2; D uncertain. The sample was PBMCs. This TCR was recovered from a man younger than 35 in good health and CMV-seropositive. This chain's CDR3 is CASSLVRDTGELFF. The CDR3 region has the DNA TGTGCCAGCAGCTTAGTCCGGGACACCGGGGAGCTGTTTTTT.